This TCR beta chain was captured in a study of blood T cell repertoires in COVID-19. The overall study: Sites across the United States, Italy and Spain contributed samples from acute and convalescent COVID-19. The analysed material was cDNA or gDNA that came from T cells, B-cell-depleted T cells, or PBMCs.

The authors' processing: Quantification of nucleated cells was approximated via reference gene primer amplification. Assay: immunoSEQ multiplex PCR; the TCRdb copy retains only in-frame clones and omits some. V, J and clone size were drawn from that table, and D and trimming were deduced from the DNA. The sample contains 40,000 to 55,000 clones, 90% of which appear only once. Germline CDR1 is ENHRY and CDR2 is SYGVKD. This CDR3 spans 14 amino acids. With 8 bases clipped from V and 2 bases from J, the junction kept 4 bases outside the gene matches. V is TRBV10-3 and J is TRBJ1-5; TRBD1 agrees at 9 bases. The clonotype was recovered from a human donor in a cohort sampled during active COVID-19. The sample consisted of peripheral blood. For the CDR3, the DNA is TGTGCCATCCGGGACAGGGCTGGCAATCAGCCCCAGCATTTT. Translated: CAIRDRAGNQPQHF.